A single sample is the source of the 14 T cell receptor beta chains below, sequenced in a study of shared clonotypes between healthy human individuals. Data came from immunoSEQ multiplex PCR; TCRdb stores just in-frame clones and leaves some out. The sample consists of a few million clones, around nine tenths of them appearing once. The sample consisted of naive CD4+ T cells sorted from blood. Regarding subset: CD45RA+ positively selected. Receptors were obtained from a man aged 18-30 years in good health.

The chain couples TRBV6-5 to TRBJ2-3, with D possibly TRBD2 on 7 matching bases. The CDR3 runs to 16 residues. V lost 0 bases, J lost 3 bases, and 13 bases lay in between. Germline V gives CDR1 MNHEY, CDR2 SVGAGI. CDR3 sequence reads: CASSYSAGAGTDTQYF. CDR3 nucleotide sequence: TGTGCCAGCAGTTACTCCGCGGGGGCGGGTACAGATACGCAGTATTTT.

DNA for the CDR3: TGTGCCAGCACCACGCTCGGCCAGGGTAAGACTGAAGCTTTCTTT. The encoded protein is CASTTLGQGKTEAFF. The rearrangement joins TRBV28 to TRBJ1-1, with D possibly being TRBD1 (5 bases). The CDR3 totals 15 residues. Germline CDR1 is MDHEN and CDR2 is SYDVKM. Deletions cut 7 bases from V and 5 bases from J, with 20 bases between.

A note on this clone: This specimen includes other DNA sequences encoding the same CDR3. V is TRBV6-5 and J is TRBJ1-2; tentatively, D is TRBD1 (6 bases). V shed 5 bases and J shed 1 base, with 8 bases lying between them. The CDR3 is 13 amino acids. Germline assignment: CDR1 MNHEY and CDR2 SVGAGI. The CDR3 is CASSRGLNYGYTF. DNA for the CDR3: TGTGCCAGCAGTCGGGGGCTTAACTATGGCTACACCTTC.

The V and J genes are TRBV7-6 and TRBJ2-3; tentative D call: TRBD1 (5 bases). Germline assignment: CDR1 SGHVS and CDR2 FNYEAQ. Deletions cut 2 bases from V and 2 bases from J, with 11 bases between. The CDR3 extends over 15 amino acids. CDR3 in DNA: TGTGCCAGCAGCTTACTAGACAGTTACACAGATACGCAGTATTTT. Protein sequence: CASSLLDSYTDTQYF.

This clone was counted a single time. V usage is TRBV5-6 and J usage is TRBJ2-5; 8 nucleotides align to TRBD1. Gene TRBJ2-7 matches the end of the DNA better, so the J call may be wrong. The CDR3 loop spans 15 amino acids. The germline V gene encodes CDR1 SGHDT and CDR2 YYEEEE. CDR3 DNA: TGTGCCAGCAGCTTCAGACAGGGGAGCTCCTACGAGCAGTACTTC. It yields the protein CASSFRQGSSYEQYF.

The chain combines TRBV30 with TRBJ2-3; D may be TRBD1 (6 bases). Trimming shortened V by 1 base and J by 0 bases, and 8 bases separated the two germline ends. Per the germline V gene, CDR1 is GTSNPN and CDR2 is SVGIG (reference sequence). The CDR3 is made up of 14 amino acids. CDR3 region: CAWSAGQSTDTQYF. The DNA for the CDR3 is TGTGCCTGGAGTGCGGGACAAAGCACAGATACGCAGTATTTT. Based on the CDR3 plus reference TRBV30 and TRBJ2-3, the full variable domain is SQTIHQWPATLVQPVGSPLSLECTVEGTSNPNLYWYRQAAGRGLQLLFYSVGIGQISSEVPQNLSASRPQDRQFILSSKKLLLSDSGFYLCAWSAGQSTDTQYFGPGTRLTVL.

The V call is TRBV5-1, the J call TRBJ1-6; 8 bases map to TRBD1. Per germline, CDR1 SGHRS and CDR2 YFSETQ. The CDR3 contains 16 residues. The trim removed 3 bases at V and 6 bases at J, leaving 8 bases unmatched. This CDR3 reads CASSYGQGGGNSPLHF. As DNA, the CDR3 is TGCGCCAGCAGCTACGGACAGGGAGGGGGTAATTCACCCCTCCACTTT.

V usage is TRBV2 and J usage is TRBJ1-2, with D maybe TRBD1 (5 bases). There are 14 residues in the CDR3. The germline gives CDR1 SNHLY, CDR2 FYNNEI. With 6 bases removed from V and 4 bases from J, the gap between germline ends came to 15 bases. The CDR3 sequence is CASRGTGPLYGYTF. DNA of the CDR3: TGTGCCAGCAGAGGGACGGGCCCACTCTATGGCTACACCTTC.

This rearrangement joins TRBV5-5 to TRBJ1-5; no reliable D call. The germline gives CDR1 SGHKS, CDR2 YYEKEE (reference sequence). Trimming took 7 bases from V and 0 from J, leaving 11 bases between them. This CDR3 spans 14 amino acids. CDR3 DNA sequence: TGTGCCAGCCGCGGGAACACTAGCAATCAGCCCCAGCATTTT. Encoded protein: CASRGNTSNQPQHF.

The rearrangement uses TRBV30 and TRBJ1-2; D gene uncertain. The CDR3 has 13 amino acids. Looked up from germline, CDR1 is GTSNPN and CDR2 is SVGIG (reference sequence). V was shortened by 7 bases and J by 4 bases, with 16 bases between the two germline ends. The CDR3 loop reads CASRTFPSYGYTF. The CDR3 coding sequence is TGTGCCTCTCGGACGTTCCCCAGCTATGGCTACACCTTC.

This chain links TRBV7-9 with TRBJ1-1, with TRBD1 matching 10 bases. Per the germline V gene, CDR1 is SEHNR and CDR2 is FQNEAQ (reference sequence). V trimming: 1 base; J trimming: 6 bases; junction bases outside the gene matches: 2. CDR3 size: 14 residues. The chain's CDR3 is CASSLGQGAPEAFF. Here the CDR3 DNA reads TGTGCCAGCAGCTTAGGACAGGGGGCTCCTGAAGCTTTCTTT.

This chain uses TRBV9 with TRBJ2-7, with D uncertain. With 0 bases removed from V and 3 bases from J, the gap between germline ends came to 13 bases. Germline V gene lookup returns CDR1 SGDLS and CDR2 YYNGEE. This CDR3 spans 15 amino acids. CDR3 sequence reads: CASSVGATANYEQYF. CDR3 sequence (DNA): TGTGCCAGCAGCGTAGGGGCTACCGCAAACTACGAGCAGTACTTC.

For the CDR3, the DNA is TGTGCCAGACAGGGCGAGCAGTACTTC. It translates to CARQGEQYF. The J gene is TRBJ2-7, the V gene TRBV2, with D perhaps TRBD1 (6 bases). Germline V gene data show CDR1 as SNHLY and CDR2 as FYNNEI. With 9 bases removed from V and 6 bases from J, the gap between germline ends came to 6 bases. The CDR3 is 9 residues long. Filled out from reference TRBV2 and TRBJ2-7, the complete variable domain reads EPEVTQTPSHQVTQMGQEVILRCVPISNHLYFYWYRQILGQKVEFLVSFYNNEISEKSEIFDDQFSVERPDGSNFTLKIRSTKLEDSAMYFCARQGEQYFGPGTRLTVT.

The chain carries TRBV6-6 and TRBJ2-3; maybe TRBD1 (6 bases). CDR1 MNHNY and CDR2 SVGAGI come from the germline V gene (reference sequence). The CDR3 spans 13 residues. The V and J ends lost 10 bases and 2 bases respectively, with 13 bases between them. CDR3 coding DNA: TGTGCCACCACAGGGTGGGACACAGATACGCAGTATTTT. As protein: CATTGWDTDTQYF.